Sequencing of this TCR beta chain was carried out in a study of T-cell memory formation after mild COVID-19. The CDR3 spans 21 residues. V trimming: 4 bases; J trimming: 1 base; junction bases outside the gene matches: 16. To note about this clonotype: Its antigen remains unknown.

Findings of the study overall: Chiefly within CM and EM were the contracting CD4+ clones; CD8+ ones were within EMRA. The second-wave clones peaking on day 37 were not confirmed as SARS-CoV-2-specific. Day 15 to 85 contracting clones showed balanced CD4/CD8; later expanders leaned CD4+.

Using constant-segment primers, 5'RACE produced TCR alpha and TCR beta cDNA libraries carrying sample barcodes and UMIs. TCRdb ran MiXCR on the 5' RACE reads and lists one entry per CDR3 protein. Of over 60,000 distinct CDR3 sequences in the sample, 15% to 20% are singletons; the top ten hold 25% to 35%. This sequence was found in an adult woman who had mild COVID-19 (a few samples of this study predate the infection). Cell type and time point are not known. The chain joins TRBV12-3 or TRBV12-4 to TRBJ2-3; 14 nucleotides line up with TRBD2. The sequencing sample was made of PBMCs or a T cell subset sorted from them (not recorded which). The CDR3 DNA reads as TGTGCCAGCAGTTCCGAACCCTACCGACTAGCGGGGGGGCCAGGCACAGATACGCAGTATTTT. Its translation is CASSSEPYRLAGGPGTDTQYF.